This TCR beta chain was sequenced during a study of control samples from healthy donors and cancer patients. The CDR3 covers 16 residues. Trimming took 1 base from V and 3 from J, leaving 15 bases between them. Germline V gives CDR1 KGHSH, CDR2 LQKENI. Profiled with immunoSEQ multiplex PCR; TCRdb holds only in-frame clones, not every one. The sample gives some 140,000 clones, about 94% of which show up once; around 5.4% is in the top ten. The sequenced sample was blood. The rearrangement uses TRBV18 and TRBJ1-1; tentatively, D is TRBD1 (5 bases). The clonotype was recovered from a man aged 40-55 years in good health. CDR3 amino acids: CASSPRGVARDTEAFF. As DNA, the CDR3 is TGTGCCAGCTCACCACGGGGGGTCGCTCGAGACACTGAAGCTTTCTTT.